This record looks at one TCR beta chain sequence and its context. Its specificity is unknown. The source of the sample is a study of vaccination effects on CD4 cells after COVID-19. About the research overall: Sampling of a few convalescent patients occurred early (day +14) and late post-vaccination.

Findings and limits, study-wide: Both infection-induced and vaccine-induced clones contracted markedly at late post-vaccination timepoints.

V was cut by 1 base and J by 3 bases, with 9 bases left in between. Germline CDR1 reads SGHNT; CDR2 reads YENEEA. The CDR3 runs to 15 residues. CD4+ T cells specific for antigen were expanded with viral peptide pools by the ViraFEST assay before sequencing. The culture ran for approximately nine days before CD4+ T cells were isolated. SARS-CoV-2 infection was confirmed by PCR in the person between March and December 2020. Either the BNT162b2 or mRNA-1273 vaccine was given to participants in two doses. It was with roughly 11 IU/ml IL-2 and 8 to 10 ug/ml peptides that 2 million to 2.5 million PBMC per well were cultured. Half-medium exchanges with IL-2 medium took place on days 3 and 7. Data came from immunoSEQ multiplex PCR; TCRdb stores just in-frame clones and leaves some out. The sample contains 15,000 to 20,000 clones, 76% of which appear only once.

The J gene is TRBJ2-2, the V gene TRBV11-3, with D possibly TRBD2 on 6 matching bases. The sequencing used CD4+ T cells from PBMCs cultured with SARS-CoV-2 spike peptides, collected after COVID-19 vaccination. The source of this sequence is a human donor who had a prior SARS-CoV-2 infection. The CDR3 is CASSLGLAYTGELFF. The CDR3 nucleotides are TGTGCCAGCAGCTTAGGGCTAGCGTACACCGGGGAGCTGTTTTTT.